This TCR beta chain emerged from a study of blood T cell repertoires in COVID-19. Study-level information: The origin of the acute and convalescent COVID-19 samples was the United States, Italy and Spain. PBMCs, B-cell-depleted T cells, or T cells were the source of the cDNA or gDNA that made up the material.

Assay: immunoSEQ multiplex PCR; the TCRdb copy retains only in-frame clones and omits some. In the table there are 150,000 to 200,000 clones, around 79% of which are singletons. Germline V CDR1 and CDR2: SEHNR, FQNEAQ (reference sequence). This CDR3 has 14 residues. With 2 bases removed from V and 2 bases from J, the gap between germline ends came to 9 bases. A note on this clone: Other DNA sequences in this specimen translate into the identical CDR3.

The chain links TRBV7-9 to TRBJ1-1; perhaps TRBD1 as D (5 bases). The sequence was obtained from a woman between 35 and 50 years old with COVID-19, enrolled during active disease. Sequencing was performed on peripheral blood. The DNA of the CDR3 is TGTGCCAGCAGCTTACAGGGACTAAACACTGAAGCTTTCTTT. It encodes CASSLQGLNTEAFF.